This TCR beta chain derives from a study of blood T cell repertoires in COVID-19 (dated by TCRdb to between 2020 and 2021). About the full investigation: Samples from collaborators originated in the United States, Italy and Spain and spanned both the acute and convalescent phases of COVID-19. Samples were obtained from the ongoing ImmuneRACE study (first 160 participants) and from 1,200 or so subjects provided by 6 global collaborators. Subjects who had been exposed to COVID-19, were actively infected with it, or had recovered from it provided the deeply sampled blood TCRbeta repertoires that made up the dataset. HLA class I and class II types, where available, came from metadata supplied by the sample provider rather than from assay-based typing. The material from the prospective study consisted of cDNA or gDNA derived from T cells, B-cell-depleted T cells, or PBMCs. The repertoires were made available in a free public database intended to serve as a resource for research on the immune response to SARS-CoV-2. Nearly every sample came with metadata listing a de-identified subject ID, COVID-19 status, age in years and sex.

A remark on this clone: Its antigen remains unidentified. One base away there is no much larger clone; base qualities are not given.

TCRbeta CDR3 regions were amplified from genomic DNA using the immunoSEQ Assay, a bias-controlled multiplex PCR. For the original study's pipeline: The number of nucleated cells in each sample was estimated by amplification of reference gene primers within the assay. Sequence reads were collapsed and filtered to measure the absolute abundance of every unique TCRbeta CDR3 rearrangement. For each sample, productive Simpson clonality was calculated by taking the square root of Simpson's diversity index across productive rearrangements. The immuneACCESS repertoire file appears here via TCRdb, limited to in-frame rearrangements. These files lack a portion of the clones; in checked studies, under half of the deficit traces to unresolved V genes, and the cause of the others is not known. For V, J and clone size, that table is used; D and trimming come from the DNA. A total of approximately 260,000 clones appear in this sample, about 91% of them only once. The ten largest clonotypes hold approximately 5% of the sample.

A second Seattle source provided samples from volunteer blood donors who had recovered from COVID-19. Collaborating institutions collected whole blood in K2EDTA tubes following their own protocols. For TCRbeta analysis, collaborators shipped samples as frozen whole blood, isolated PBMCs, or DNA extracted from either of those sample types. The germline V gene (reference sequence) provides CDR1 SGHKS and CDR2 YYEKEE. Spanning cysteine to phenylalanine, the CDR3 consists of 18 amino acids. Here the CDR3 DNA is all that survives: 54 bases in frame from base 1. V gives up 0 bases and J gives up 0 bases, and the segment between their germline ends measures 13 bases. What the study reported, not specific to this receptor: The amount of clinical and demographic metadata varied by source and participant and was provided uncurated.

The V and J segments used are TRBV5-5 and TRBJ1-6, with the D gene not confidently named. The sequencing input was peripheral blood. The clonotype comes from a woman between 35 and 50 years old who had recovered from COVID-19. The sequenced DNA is TGTGCCAGCAGCTTGGAAAATCCAGCGAGCTCCTATAATTCACCCCTCCACTTT. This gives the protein CASSLENPASSYNSPLHF.